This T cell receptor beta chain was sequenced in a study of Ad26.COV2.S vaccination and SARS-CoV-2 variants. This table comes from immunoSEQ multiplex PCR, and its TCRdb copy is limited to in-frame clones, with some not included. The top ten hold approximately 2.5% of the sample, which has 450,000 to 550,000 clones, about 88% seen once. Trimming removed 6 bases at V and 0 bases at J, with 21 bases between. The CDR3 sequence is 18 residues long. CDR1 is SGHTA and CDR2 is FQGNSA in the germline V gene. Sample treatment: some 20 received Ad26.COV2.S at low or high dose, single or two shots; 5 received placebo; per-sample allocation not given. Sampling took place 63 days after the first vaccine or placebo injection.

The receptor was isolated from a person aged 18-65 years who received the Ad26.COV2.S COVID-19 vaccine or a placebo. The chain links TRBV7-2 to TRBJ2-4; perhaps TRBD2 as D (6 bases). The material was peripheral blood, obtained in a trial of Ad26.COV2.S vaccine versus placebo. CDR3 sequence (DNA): TGTGCCAGCAGTTCTCGGGTTAGCGGAGACCTAGCCAAAAACATTCAGTACTTC. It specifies CASSSRVSGDLAKNIQYF.